This TCR beta chain was sequenced during a study of cytomegalovirus exposure and HLA in healthy donors. The wider study: The roughly 100 million unique TCR beta sequences, from about 179 million T cells, were found by an earlier analysis.

Germline CDR1 and CDR2: SGHVS and FQNEAQ. CDR3 length equals 12 residues. V dropped 7 bases and J dropped 4 bases, with 8 bases sitting between them. The PCR had 60 Vbeta and 13 Jbeta primers. Profiled with immunoSEQ multiplex PCR; TCRdb holds only in-frame clones, not every one. The sample records 200,000 to 250,000 clones, 60% to 80% being singletons. V usage is TRBV7-8 and J usage is TRBJ2-1, with D possibly being TRBD2 (6 bases). This TCR was sampled from a man between 18 and 29 years old in good health and CMV-seronegative. The material sequenced was PBMCs. CDR3 in amino acids: CASNGGYNEQFF. CDR3 DNA sequence: TGTGCCAGCAACGGGGGTTACAATGAGCAGTTCTTC.